A selection of T cell receptor beta chains follows, all from one sample in a study of shared clonotypes between healthy human individuals. Some clones are missing from TCRdb's copy, which holds only in-frame ones; the method was immunoSEQ multiplex PCR. The table has fewer than 2.5 million clones, 80% to 95% seen once. The sequenced sample was naive CD4+ T cells from PBMCs. Receptors were obtained from a man between 18 and 29 years old in good health. Some clones in this sample may be carry-over from other donors' samples. Both conserved end residues are part of each CDR3. A D gene is named only where the DNA matches it firmly. Only some rows state a clone size, as once, few, many or a class for expanded clones.

J | D | size | V | CDR3 | DNA
TRBJ2-7 | NA | NA | TRBV10-1 | CASSDGSGSYEQYF | TGCGCCAGCAGTGATGGGTCAGGTAGCTACGAGCAGTACTTC
TRBJ2-1 | TRBD2 | NA | TRBV11-3 | CASSLVGLAGNEQFF | TGTGCCAGCAGCTTAGTAGGACTAGCGGGTAATGAGCAGTTCTTC
TRBJ2-7 | NA | few | TRBV19 | CASSISGVGNTYEQYF | TGTGCCAGTAGTATTTCGGGGGTGGGGAATACCTACGAGCAGTACTTC
TRBJ2-3 | NA | once | TRBV19 | CASSIEVRGTDTQYF | TGTGCCAGTAGTATAGAGGTACGGGGCACAGATACGCAGTATTTT
TRBJ1-2 | TRBD1 | once | TRBV9 | CASSAGTGGYGYTF | TGTGCCAGCAGCGCCGGGACAGGAGGTTATGGCTACACCTTC
TRBJ2-5 | NA | NA | TRBV4-1 | CASSPRSGIGGETQYF | TGCGCCAGCAGCCCAAGGTCCGGGATCGGGGGAGAGACCCAGTACTTC
TRBJ1-1 | NA | once | TRBV18 | CASSPPAGAGTEAFF | TGTGCCAGCTCACCACCGGCAGGGGCTGGCACTGAAGCTTTCTTT
TRBJ2-4 | TRBD1 | NA | TRBV7-2 | CASSLMTGPAKNIQYF | TGTGCCAGCAGCTTAATGACAGGGCCGGCCAAAAACATTCAGTACTTC
TRBJ2-5 | NA | NA | TRBV18 | CASSPSADSETQYF | TGTGCCAGCTCACCATCTGCGGATTCAGAGACCCAGTACTTC
TRBJ2-5 | NA | NA | TRBV5-1 | CASSTTVQETQYF | TGCGCCAGCAGCACGACAGTCCAAGAGACCCAGTACTTC
TRBJ1-1 | NA | NA | TRBV6-5 | CASQSLLNTEAFF | TGTGCCAGCCAGAGTTTATTGAACACTGAAGCTTTCTTT
TRBJ2-1 | TRBD1 | NA | TRBV9 | CASSPGQGGYNEQFF | TGTGCCAGCAGCCCCGGACAGGGGGGGTACAATGAGCAGTTCTTC
TRBJ2-5 | TRBD1 | NA | TRBV5-1 | CASSSGQVQETQYF | TGCGCCAGCAGCTCAGGACAGGTACAAGAGACCCAGTACTTC
TRBJ1-1 | NA | NA | TRBV20-1 | CSARFATEAFF | TGCAGTGCTAGATTCGCAACCGAAGCTTTCTTT
TRBJ1-2 | NA | NA | TRBV28 | CASSRGFYGYTF | TGTGCCAGCAGCAGGGGCTTCTATGGCTACACCTTC
TRBJ2-1 | TRBD2 | NA | TRBV6-5 | CASSSGTSGNNEQFF | TGTGCCAGCAGCTCCGGGACTAGCGGGAACAATGAGCAGTTCTTC
TRBJ2-2 | NA | NA | TRBV19 | CASSSDRNTGELFF | TGTGCCAGTAGTTCGGACAGAAACACCGGGGAGCTGTTTTTT
TRBJ2-3 | NA | once | TRBV6-5 | CASSYSGSTDTQYF | TGTGCCAGCAGTTACTCTGGCAGCACAGATACGCAGTATTTT
TRBJ2-1 | NA | once | TRBV5-6 | CASSLSLGKGFF | TGTGCCAGCAGCTTGTCCCTTGGGAAAGGGTTCTTC
TRBJ1-1 | NA | NA | TRBV6-6 | CASSSKAPNTEAFF | TGTGCCAGCAGTAGCAAGGCACCGAACACTGAAGCTTTCTTT
TRBJ2-1 | NA | NA | TRBV18 | CASSRGPYNEQFF | TGTGCCAGCTCACGCGGTCCCTACAATGAGCAGTTCTTC
TRBJ1-1 | TRBD1 | NA | TRBV19 | CASSRGTGFTEAFF | TGTGCCAGTAGTCGGGGGACAGGGTTCACTGAAGCTTTCTTT
TRBJ2-3 | NA | NA | TRBV5-1 | CASSSIGGTDTQYF | TGCGCCAGCAGCTCGATAGGTGGAACAGATACGCAGTATTTT
TRBJ1-5 | NA | NA | TRBV15 | CATSRDMSNQPQHF | TGTGCCACCAGCAGAGATATGTCCAATCAGCCCCAGCATTTT
TRBJ2-3 | TRBD2 | NA | TRBV28 | CASFTAGGPRGTDTQYF | TGTGCCAGTTTTACAGCGGGAGGGCCCCGGGGGACAGATACGCAGTATTTT